Each of the 29 T cell receptor beta chains below was sequenced from the same sample in a study of post-analysis software for immune sequencing data. The study, taken as a whole, reports: In patients, five or six TRBV segments were more frequent than in controls, with TRBV5-6, TRBV5-1 and TRBV20-1 among them.

These TCRs are of unknown antigen specificity. The library was made from cDNA and included unique molecular identifiers. TCRdb reprocessed the PCR reads with MiXCR, giving one entry per CDR3 protein. This sample has some 450,000 distinct CDR3 sequences, with over 35% found just once. The sequencing sample was made of blood. Receptors originate from a girl aged 10-17 years with multiple sclerosis.

Written as DNA, the CDR3 is TGCGCCAGCAGCCCTACCCGACAGGAGAGGTCAAACATTCAGTACTTC. Translating it yields CASSPTRQERSNIQYF. V gene TRBV5-1 combines with J gene TRBJ2-4; D is perhaps TRBD1 (6 bases). Trimming took 4 bases from V and 6 from J, leaving 20 bases between them. In germline, CDR1 is SGHRS, CDR2 YFSETQ. The CDR3 consists of 16 residues.

J is TRBJ1-1 and V is TRBV25-1; D gene uncertain. The CDR3 has 15 amino acids. Trimming shortened V by 4 bases and J by 1 base, and 13 bases separated the two germline ends. Per the germline V gene, CDR1 is MGHDK and CDR2 is SYGVNS. The CDR3 DNA reads TGTGCCAGCAGTGTATTTGGGGTGACGAACACTGAAGCTTTCTTT. Its translation: CASSVFGVTNTEAFF.

CDR3 protein: CASSSQGTRGTQYF. As DNA, the CDR3 is TGTGCCAGCAGTTCCCAGGGGACCCGGGGGACCCAGTACTTC. This chain links TRBV27 with TRBJ2-5, with D tentatively TRBD1 (6 bases). This CDR3 is built from 14 residues. V lost 4 bases and J lost 7, with 16 bases in between. The germline V gene encodes CDR1 MNHEY and CDR2 SMNVEV (reference sequence).

This clonotype has a handful of counts. The rearrangement links TRBV20-1 to TRBJ1-2, with TRBD1 matching 9 bases. The trim removed 5 bases at V and 9 bases at J, leaving 10 bases unmatched. Per the germline V gene, CDR1 is DFQATT and CDR2 is SNEGSKA (reference sequence). The CDR3 runs 13 residues. This CDR3 is CSARRTGVPSYTF. The CDR3 DNA follows: TGCAGTGCTCGACGGACAGGGGTCCCAAGCTACACCTTC.

The chain couples TRBV9 to TRBJ2-1, with TRBD1 matching over 9 bases. This CDR3 has 15 amino acids. Trimming cost V 3 bases and J 1 base; bases outside gene matches: 2. Germline CDR1 is SGDLS and CDR2 is YYNGEE. The CDR3 here is CASSGQGGSYNEQFF. CDR3 nucleotides: TGTGCCAGCAGCGGACAGGGGGGATCCTACAATGAGCAGTTCTTC.

The rearrangement uses TRBV20-1 and TRBJ2-1; D call uncertain. The V end lost 6 bases, the J end lost 0 bases, and 15 bases lay between the germline ends. The CDR3 consists of 15 residues. Looked up from germline, CDR1 is DFQATT and CDR2 is SNEGSKA (reference sequence). CDR3 protein: CSAPALGVSYNEQFF. The CDR3 region has the DNA TGCAGTGCCCCCGCCCTCGGCGTCTCCTACAATGAGCAGTTCTTC.

The chain links TRBV9 to TRBJ2-1; maybe TRBD2 (7 bases). Trimming left V 4 bases short and J 12 bases short, with 23 bases between. Germline values: CDR1 SGDLS, CDR2 YYNGEE. The CDR3 contains 15 residues. The chain's CDR3 is CASSPRGGGTRGQFF. In nucleotides, the CDR3 is TGTGCCAGCAGCCCCCGGGGAGGGGGGACGAGGGGGCAGTTCTTC.

This clonotype has only a few counts. The V and J genes are TRBV10-3 and TRBJ2-7; D ambiguous. Germline lookup yields CDR1 ENHRY and CDR2 SYGVKD. V gave up 10 bases and J gave up 3 bases, with 16 bases separating them. The CDR3 extends over 13 amino acids. This CDR3 reads CASREDKFYEQYF. The CDR3 DNA reads TGTGCCAGCAGAGAAGACAAATTCTACGAGCAGTACTTC.

This clonotype was observed a handful of times. The genes are TRBV12-3 or TRBV12-4 and TRBJ1-1; the D is unclear. With 6 bases removed from V and 0 bases from J, the gap between germline ends came to 17 bases. The CDR3 runs 16 residues. CDR3 DNA: TGTGCCAGCAGAAGGGTTACTTATACACTGAACACTGAAGCTTTCTTT. Its translation is CASRRVTYTLNTEAFF.

This clonotype occurred a few times. The V call is TRBV20-1, the J call TRBJ1-5, with 10 positions matching TRBD1. This CDR3 has 12 amino acids. Germline V gene sequence: CDR1 DFQATT, CDR2 SNEGSKA (reference sequence). Trimming took 5 bases from V and 5 from J; bases not matched to a gene: 0. In DNA, the CDR3 is TGCAGTGCTGGGACAGGGGATCAGCCCCAGCATTTT. Its translation is CSAGTGDQPQHF.

The V gene is TRBV5-1, the J gene TRBJ2-7; D call uncertain. Germline V gene sequence: CDR1 SGHRS, CDR2 YFSETQ. The CDR3 is 16 residues long. Trimming took 4 bases from V and 0 from J, leaving 17 bases between them. DNA for the CDR3: TGCGCCAGCAGCCTATTCCGACCTGGTAGCTCCTACGAGCAGTACTTC. Translating gives CASSLFRPGSSYEQYF.

This clonotype was counted a single time. The genes are TRBV27 and TRBJ1-2; TRBD1 matches 8 bases. CDR3 length: 14 amino acids. The germline CDR1 and CDR2 sequences are MNHEY and SMNVEV (reference sequence). With 4 bases clipped from V and 4 bases from J, the junction kept 5 bases outside the gene matches. Here the CDR3 reads CASSWTGTLYGYTF. CDR3 in DNA: TGTGCCAGCAGTTGGACAGGGACCCTCTATGGCTACACCTTC.

This clonotype was detected only a few times. V gene TRBV2 combines with J gene TRBJ1-2; 8 bases fit TRBD1. The J segment lost 2 bases and the V segment lost 4 bases, leaving 9 bases of the junction unmatched. Germline-derived CDR1 and CDR2 are SNHLY and FYNNEI. CDR3 length: 16 amino acids. CDR3 coding DNA: TGTGCCAGCAGTGTGAACGGCAGGGGGCAGAACTATGGCTACACCTTC. It is translated as CASSVNGRGQNYGYTF.

This rearrangement joins TRBV29-1 to TRBJ2-3; D may correspond to TRBD1 or TRBD2 (5 bases each). The CDR3 covers 15 residues. V shed 6 bases and J shed 3 bases, with 19 bases lying between them. Germline CDR1 SQVTM, CDR2 ANQGSEA. The CDR3 nucleotides read TGCAGCGTGCTAGGGCGGGCAGGGAATACAGATACGCAGTATTTT. Residues: CSVLGRAGNTDTQYF.

As DNA, the CDR3 is TGCAGTGCTAGAGCTGGGGACAGGGGGCTGGGCGAGCAGTACTTC. It yields the protein CSARAGDRGLGEQYF. The chain joins TRBV20-1 to TRBJ2-5; 12 nucleotides match TRBD1. TRBJ2-7 explains the end of the DNA better; the J call may be wrong. This CDR3 region has 15 residues. Looked up from germline, CDR1 is DFQATT and CDR2 is SNEGSKA (reference sequence).

This clonotype was found a few times. The V and J genes are TRBV6-5 and TRBJ2-4; D ambiguous. Germline values: CDR1 MNHEY, CDR2 SVGAGI. This CDR3 spans 13 amino acids. Trimming took 8 bases from V and 5 from J, leaving 13 bases between them. The CDR3 sequence is CASGRSRENIQYF. As DNA, the CDR3 is TGTGCCAGCGGACGGTCCCGGGAAAACATTCAGTACTTC.

As regards this clonotype: This sequence may be a read error, since a much larger clone differs from it by one base. The conserved final phenylalanine or tryptophan is absent from the CDR3, which likely points to a read error. The chain links TRBV27 to TRBJ2-5; 8 bases align to TRBD2. The trim removed 6 bases at V and 1 base at J, leaving 7 bases unmatched. CDR1 and CDR2 from the germline V gene are MNHEY and SMNVEV (reference sequence). This CDR3 spans 15 amino acids. Here the CDR3 DNA reads TGTGCCAGCAGGTTTAGCGGGGCCCTCCAAGAGACCCAGTACTGC. Encoded protein: CASRFSGALQETQYC.

This chain connects TRBV5-1 to TRBJ2-1; possibly TRBD1 for D (5 bases). Germline V gene lookup returns CDR1 SGHRS and CDR2 YFSETQ. V was pared by 0 bases and J by 8 bases, with 12 bases between. The CDR3 is made up of 14 amino acids. CDR3 nucleotides: TGCGCCAGCAGCTTGGAGTTAGGGGTCTATGAGCAGTTCTTC. This translates into CASSLELGVYEQFF.

This clonotype was counted a few times. The chain employs TRBV4-2 and TRBJ2-1, with TRBD1 identical over 9 bases. Germline V gene lookup returns CDR1 LGHNA and CDR2 YNFKEQ. The CDR3 contains 15 residues. The V segment lost 0 bases and the J segment 6 bases; nucleotides outside the gene matches: 3. CDR3 amino acids: CASSQDETGGNEQFF. The CDR3 DNA follows: TGTGCCAGCAGCCAAGACGAGACAGGGGGCAATGAGCAGTTCTTC.

The table lists this clonotype with a few counts. The genes are TRBV7-9 and TRBJ1-1; 9 bases fit TRBD1. The CDR3 is 14 residues long. The germline gives CDR1 SEHNR, CDR2 FQNEAQ (reference sequence). V lost 5 bases, J lost 4 bases, and 5 bases stayed unmatched. The CDR3: CASSPQGASTEAFF. The CDR3 DNA follows: TGTGCCAGCAGCCCACAGGGGGCAAGCACTGAAGCTTTCTTT.

The genes are TRBV24-1 and TRBJ2-1, with TRBD1 matching over 11 bases. Germline CDR1 is KGHDR and CDR2 is SFDVKD. This CDR3 is built from 18 residues. V was pared by 1 base and J by 8 bases, with 12 bases of the junction left unmatched. This CDR3 reads CATSDLPTQRTGGDEQFF. In nucleotides, the CDR3 is TGTGCCACCAGTGATTTACCAACCCAAAGGACAGGGGGCGATGAGCAGTTCTTC.

V is TRBV7-2 and J is TRBJ2-7, with TRBD2 matching over 8 bases. The DNA end is a closer match to TRBJ2-5, so the J assignment may be wrong. Looked up from germline, CDR1 is SGHTA and CDR2 is FQGNSA. This CDR3 region has 16 residues. The CDR3 coding sequence is TGTGCCAGCAGCCTGCGGACGGCGGGGGGTATGGAGACCCAGTACTTC. It is translated as CASSLRTAGGMETQYF.

The chain recombines TRBV12-3 or TRBV12-4 with TRBJ2-5; 7 bases align to TRBD1. The CDR3 totals 14 residues. The trim removed 3 bases at V and 0 bases at J, leaving 1 base unmatched. CDR3 in amino acids: CASSFGTDQETQYF. As DNA, the CDR3 is TGTGCCAGCAGTTTCGGGACAGACCAAGAGACCCAGTACTTC.

This clonotype has more than one count but fewer than ten. V is TRBV20-1 and J is TRBJ1-5; D not certain. This CDR3 is built from 13 residues. Germline V gene sequence: CDR1 DFQATT, CDR2 SNEGSKA (reference sequence). In DNA, the CDR3 is TGCAGCGCACTAGTACGGGGTGGCCAGCCCCAGCATTTT. It is translated as CSALVRGGQPQHF.

This chain uses TRBV5-1 with TRBJ2-1; TRBD2 aligns across 8 bases. The CDR3 totals 20 residues. After removal of 1 base from V and 1 base from J, the junction contained 16 bases not matched to a gene. CDR1 is SGHRS, CDR2 YFSETQ, per germline. The CDR3 bases are TGCGCCAGCAGCTTGTTAGGCCAGGGATATAGCGGGACTTCCTACAATGAGCAGTTCTTC. It codes for CASSLLGQGYSGTSYNEQFF. The whole variable domain, filled in from reference TRBV5-1 and TRBJ2-1, reads KAGVTQTPRYLIKTRGQQVTLSCSPISGHRSVSWYQQTPGQGLQFLFEYFSETQRNKGNFPGRFSGRQFSNSRSEMNVSTLELGDSALYLCASSLLGQGYSGTSYNEQFFGPGTRLTVL.

Concerning this clonotype: A much larger clone lies a single base off, so this may be a read error. The chain links TRBV4-1 to TRBJ2-6; D perhaps matches TRBD1 (6 bases). Germline V gene sequence: CDR1 MGHRA, CDR2 YSYEKL. This CDR3 is 15 amino acids long. CDR3 in amino acids: CASSQDRAGANVRTF. The CDR3 DNA sequence: TGCGCCAGCAGCCAAGATCGGGCAGGGGCCAACGTCCGGACTTTC.

In this sample, this clonotype turned up a few times. The rearrangement links TRBV2 to TRBJ2-5; 12 bases fit TRBD2. The DNA end favors TRBJ2-7, so the J call may be wrong. Germline CDR1 SNHLY, CDR2 FYNNEI. This CDR3 has 15 residues. CDR3 DNA sequence: TGTGCCAGCAGCGGGACTAGCGGGTTTCAGAGCGAGCAGTACTTC. Amino acids: CASSGTSGFQSEQYF.

For this clonotype: Its ends do not fully match the called genes, so a read error is possible. The V and J genes are TRBV4-1 and TRBJ2-3, with 7 bases lining up with TRBD2. This CDR3 is built from 16 residues. Germline CDR1 is MGHRA and CDR2 is YSYEKL. CDR3: CVSSQVVGLAADTQYF. DNA of the CDR3: TGCGTCAGCAGCCAAGTCGTAGGGCTAGCGGCAGATACGCAGTATTTT.

The genes are TRBV6-2 or TRBV6-3 and TRBJ2-7; 11 bases align to TRBD2. V shed 8 bases, J shed 5 bases, and the junction held 11 bases outside the gene matches. This CDR3 has 15 amino acids. CDR1 is MNHEY, CDR2 SVGEGT, per germline. The DNA for the CDR3 is TGTGCCAGCCTTGTAGCGGGAGGGCCTTTCGACGAGCAGTACTTC. It specifies CASLVAGGPFDEQYF.